This T cell receptor beta chain was captured by sequencing in a study of T cell responses to AZD1222 COVID-19 vaccine. From germline, CDR1 is LNHDA and CDR2 SQIVND (reference sequence). This CDR3 is 13 amino acids long. Deletions cut 7 bases from V and 0 bases from J, with 7 bases between. To note about this clone: Its antigen is still unknown.

Pooled samples include second doses given at about 4 or 12 weeks. Some clones are missing from TCRdb's copy, which holds only in-frame ones; the method was immunoSEQ multiplex PCR. The sample records roughly 180,000 clones, around 94% being singletons. Findings and caveats of the study: Seropositivity was recorded at baseline in only a handful of AZD1222 recipients.

V and J are TRBV19 and TRBJ2-4; D is uncertain. The TCR comes from an adult who received the AZD1222 COVID-19 vaccine. The source was peripheral blood, collected 28 days after the second AZD1222 dose. CDR3 DNA sequence: TGTGCCAGTATCTCGGCAGCCAAAAACATTCAGTACTTC. The encoded protein is CASISAAKNIQYF. The variable domain in full, with the rest retrieved from reference TRBV19 and TRBJ2-4, is DGGITQSPKYLFRKEGQNVTLSCEQNLNHDAMYWYRQDPGQGLRLIYYSQIVNDFQKGDIAEGYSVSREKKESFPLTVTSAQKNPTAFYLCASISAAKNIQYFGAGTRLSVL.